Shown below are 5 T cell receptor beta chains from a single sample sequenced in a study of graft-versus-host responses after intestinal transplantation. Data came from immunoSEQ multiplex PCR; TCRdb stores just in-frame clones and leaves some out. The sample includes some 64,000 clones, approximately 91% seen only once; the top ten take 1.7%. Their specific antigens are unknown. Sequenced here: unstimulated CD8+ T cells sorted from spleen or lymph node cells, sampled before transplant. The receptor source for this set is a human donor who was the organ donor for an intestinal transplant.

The V and J genes are TRBV7-9 and TRBJ2-1; 8 bases agree with TRBD1. Per the germline V gene, CDR1 is SEHNR and CDR2 is FQNEAQ (reference sequence). The CDR3 is made up of 16 amino acids. The V and J ends lost 6 bases and 0 bases, in that order; junction bases with no gene match: 7. CDR3 sequence reads: CASRGGTGSSYNEQFF. DNA of the CDR3: TGTGCCAGCAGGGGCGGGACAGGTTCCTCCTACAATGAGCAGTTCTTC.

The chain combines TRBV6-5 with TRBJ2-5, with 10 bases matching TRBD1. The germline gives CDR1 MNHEY, CDR2 SVGAGI. V shed 6 bases and J 6 bases; nucleotides not matched to a gene: 10. CDR3 length equals 15 residues. The DNA of the CDR3 is TGTGCCAGCAGCCGCGGGACAGGGGTTAAGCAGACCCAGTACTTC. This codes for CASSRGTGVKQTQYF.

The chain joins TRBV9 to TRBJ2-3; 11 nucleotides agree with TRBD1. The CDR3 is 16 residues long. V lost 4 bases, J lost 3 bases, and 7 bases stayed unmatched. Germline V lookup: CDR1 SGDLS, CDR2 YYNGEE. The CDR3 DNA reads as TGTGCCAGCAGCTATGCGGGGACAGGGGGGACAGATACGCAGTATTTT. This gives the protein CASSYAGTGGTDTQYF.

The CDR3 reads CASSHSERDNSYEQYF. The DNA for the CDR3 is TGTGCCAGCAGCCATTCGGAGCGGGACAACTCCTACGAGCAGTACTTC. The chain combines TRBV14 with TRBJ2-7, with D possibly matching TRBD2 (7 bases). The CDR3 is made up of 16 amino acids. The germline V and J ends were trimmed by 3 bases and 0 bases, with 15 bases remaining between them. Germline CDR1 and CDR2: SGHDN and FVKESK.

J is TRBJ2-5 and V is TRBV7-6, with a weak D call TRBD2 (6 bases). This CDR3 spans 16 amino acids. Trimming took 5 bases from V and 4 from J, leaving 20 bases between them. Germline V gene data show CDR1 as SGHVS and CDR2 as FNYEAQ. CDR3 amino acids: CASSPWEPQGGETQYF. The CDR3 DNA reads TGTGCCAGCAGCCCATGGGAACCCCAGGGAGGAGAGACCCAGTACTTC.